This T cell receptor beta chain was identified during a study of blood T cell repertoires in COVID-19 (dated by TCRdb to 2018 to 2020). At the level of the whole study: Samples from collaborators originated in the United States, Italy and Spain and spanned both the acute and convalescent phases of COVID-19. The prospective study material was composed of cDNA or gDNA derived from T cells, B-cell-depleted T cells, or PBMCs. Subjects who had been exposed to COVID-19, were actively infected with it, or had recovered from it provided the deeply sampled blood TCRbeta repertoires that made up the dataset. The repertoires were released in a freely available public database meant as a resource for research on the immune response to SARS-CoV-2. The samples were drawn from the first 160 participants of the ongoing ImmuneRACE study and from roughly 1,300 subjects provided by 6 global collaborators. Sample metadata almost always included a de-identified subject ID, COVID-19 status, age in years and sex. Where HLA class I and class II types were available, the types were taken from metadata supplied by the sample provider, not from assay-based typing. Broader findings and caveats from the paper: The quantity of clinical and demographic metadata differed by source and by participant and was supplied without curation.

Another Seattle source contributed samples from volunteer blood donors who had recovered from COVID-19. Each collaborating institution followed its own protocols to collect whole blood in K2EDTA tubes. For TCRbeta analysis, collaborators shipped samples as frozen whole blood, isolated PBMCs, or DNA extracted from either of those sample types. TCRbeta CDR3 regions were amplified from genomic DNA using the immunoSEQ Assay, a bias-controlled multiplex PCR. Per the original workflow: The number of nucleated cells in each sample was estimated from the amplification of reference gene primers within the assay. Sequence reads were collapsed and filtered to measure the absolute abundance of every unique TCRbeta CDR3 rearrangement. For each sample, productive Simpson clonality was calculated as the square root of Simpson's diversity index across productive rearrangements. Entries here come from immuneACCESS through TCRdb and include only in-frame sequences with V and J called. Some clones fail to appear in such tables; in the studies checked, an unresolved V gene covers under half of the shortfall, and the cause of the remainder is unknown. D and trimming were read from the DNA, whereas the V and J calls and clone size are those reported in that table. The sample has roughly 280,000 clones on record, around four fifths of them singletons. The biggest ten clones account for 3.5% to 5.5% of the sample.

This clone is a singleton in its sample. Which antigen it targets is not known. The sample holds no much larger clone one base away, and base qualities are not on file. The source is a man in his fifties or sixties who had recovered from COVID-19. Sample: peripheral blood.

For the CDR3, the sequence is CASSQFRVSGELFF. The nucleotide sequence reads TGTGCCAGCAGCCAATTCAGGGTATCCGGGGAGCTGTTTTTT. This sequence uses TRBV7-6 and TRBJ2-2; the D gene is perhaps TRBD1, from 5 matching bases. Reading the germline V gene gives CDR1 SGHVS and CDR2 FNYEAQ. Inclusive of the bounding cysteine and phenylalanine, the CDR3 is 14 residues long. The entry retains the CDR3 DNA only, 42 bases that are in frame from base 1. The trim is 5 bases for V and 6 bases for J, with a gap of 13 bases between the germline ends.